A selection of T cell receptor beta chains follows, all from one sample in a study of spatial heterogeneity in lung cancer. TCRdb independently ran MiXCR on the 5' RACE reads; one entry per CDR3 protein. The data contain more than 10,000 distinct CDR3 sequences, approximately 4% of them singletons. The sample was PBMCs, taken at surgery. The receptors were gathered from a male donor with early-stage non-small cell lung cancer. The CDR3 runs from the conserved cysteine through the conserved F or W. A D gene is named only where the DNA matches it firmly. Each size is once, few or many counts, or a class when the clone is expanded.

D gene	clone size	CDR3 length	V gene	J gene	CDR3 DNA	CDR3 protein
NA	many	13	TRBV9	TRBJ2-3	TGTGCCAGCAGCGTAGCTACGGGGGATACGCAGTATTTT	CASSVATGDTQYF
NA	few	14	TRBV3-1	TRBJ1-3	TGTGCCAGCAGCTTCGGGACCGCTGGAAACACCATATATTTT	CASSFGTAGNTIYF
TRBD1	many	15	TRBV7-9	TRBJ2-5	TGTGCCAGCAGCCCACCCACAGGGGCCCAAGAGACCCAGTACTTC	CASSPPTGAQETQYF
NA	many	14	TRBV20-1	TRBJ2-7	TGCAGTGCCAATGTCGAGGGGAGAGGCTACGAGCAGTACTTC	CSANVEGRGYEQYF
TRBD1	many	15	TRBV5-1	TRBJ1-2	TGCGCCAGCACCAATAAGACAGGGTATGACTATGGCTACACCTTC	CASTNKTGYDYGYTF
NA	many	11	TRBV20-1	TRBJ1-1	TGCAGTGCCCGGGGGTTCACTGAAGCTTTCTTT	CSARGFTEAFF
TRBD1	many	15	TRBV20-1	TRBJ2-4	TGCAGTGCAGAACAGGGGGAGACCGCCAAAAACATTCAGTACTTC	CSAEQGETAKNIQYF
NA	many	15	TRBV12-3/TRBV12-4	TRBJ1-5	TGTGCCAGCAGTTTGAGGGATTCTAGCAATCAGCCCCAGCATTTT	CASSLRDSSNQPQHF
TRBD1	many	13	TRBV7-2	TRBJ1-5	TGTGCCAGCAGCTGGGACAGGGCTCAGCCCCAGCATTTT	CASSWDRAQPQHF
NA	many	13	TRBV7-2	TRBJ2-5	TGTGCCAGCAGCCAGGAGGCCGGGGTGACCCAGTACTTC	CASSQEAGVTQYF